This T cell receptor beta chain was captured by sequencing in a study of T cell responses to AZD1222 COVID-19 vaccine (dated by TCRdb to the early 2020s). About the study as a whole: A total of 230 to 250 trial participants underwent TCR sequencing, of whom more than 200 had received two doses of AZD1222 and approximately 26 had received two doses of the MenACWY control vaccine. Trial participants were enrolled by age into 18-55, 56-69 and 70-plus year subgroups, with about 150, 27 and 61 TCR-sequenced participants respectively.

According to the study, the label for this sample's time point signals: about 28 days (+/-7) after the second vaccine dose. Because spike-specific TCR depth and breadth did not differ between the two schedules, AZD1222 recipients who got a second dose at roughly 4 weeks were pooled with those who got a second dose at roughly 12 weeks. Vaccinee samples came from UK trials COV001 and COV002, including a single-blind randomized controlled phase 2/3 trial of AZD1222 (ChAdOx1 nCoV-19) in healthy adults. For TCRbeta chain sequencing, PBMC samples were collected from trial participants at day 0 and at day 28 after the second dose. At the junction V is shortened by 0 bases and J by 0 bases, with 11 bases in between. Based on the germline V gene, the CDR1 and CDR2 sequences are KGHDR and SFDVKD. The CDR3 starts with the cysteine, ends with the phenylalanine, and has 16 residues. The only DNA kept is the CDR3, 48 bases in frame from the first base.

With regard to this clone: Its specific antigen is unknown. It has no much larger one-base neighbor in the sample; base qualities were not kept.

Beyond this particular receptor, the publication reports: Only six AZD1222 recipients were SARS-CoV-2 seropositive at baseline, limiting conclusions about previously exposed vaccinees. After two AZD1222 doses, both the breadth and the depth of spike-specific TCRs were significantly higher than at day 0 and than in MenACWY recipients. CD4 TCRs associated with the vaccine covered the entire spike protein, and the dominant responses were in regions 160-218 and 743-854. In the small 56-69-year group, the increase in depth fell short of significance, most likely because of low power. Because no samples from the day 14 peak response were available, repertoires could be characterized only after the peak T cell response. Participants were mostly white British, with more females than males. The authors suggested clonal diversity may have been underestimated. Reportedly, close to half of the unique spike-specific TCRs recognized epitopes lying outside the regions that are mutated in the B.1.351 and B.1.1.7 variants.

The CDR3 regions of human TCRbeta chains were analyzed by immunosequencing. The paper's data handling went like this. TCRs in the repertoires were compared against a reference library of SARS-CoV-2-specific TCRs that had been generated with the MIRA antigen-specificity platform. Breadth was defined as the fraction of unique TCRs that were SARS-CoV-2-associated, and depth was defined as the fraction of total T cells that were SARS-CoV-2-associated. Using the MIRA data, each spike-specific TCR was mapped to the spike region that the TCR reacts to and placed in a CD4 or CD8 class. Log10-transformed breadth and depth values were compared by one-way ANOVA with Sidak's multiple comparisons tests. TCRdb stores this immuneACCESS table with in-frame sequences only. Part of the clones is absent; in the studies checked, under half of the shortfall reflects unresolved V genes, and no reason is known for the rest. Clone size and V and J calls were adopted from that table, with D and trimming inferred from the DNA. The sample yields about 270,000 clones; 94% were counted once. Of the sample, 0.55% is held by the ten largest clones.

The sequence was collected from an adult who received the AZD1222 COVID-19 vaccine. Sequences were derived from peripheral blood, sampled 28 days after the second AZD1222 dose. The chain is encoded by TRBV24-1 joined to TRBJ2-7, with no reliable assignment of the D segment. The nucleotide sequence is given as TGTGCCACCAGTGATTTGCGGACGGGTAGCTCCTACGAGCAGTACTTC. This translates into CATSDLRTGSSYEQYF.